This passage covers 17 T cell receptor beta chains from one sample sequenced in a study of tumor-infiltrating lymphocytes in primary liver carcinoma. Unsorted whole blood yielded blood RNA, and germline DNA was extracted as well. Total RNA amounting to 450 to 550 ng was the source from which TCR beta cDNA was made with a constant-region primer. Libraries of TCR beta came from three nested multiplex PCR rounds with slightly modified ARM-PCR. In the first two PCR rounds, TRBV1-TRBV30 forward primers were paired with a C-beta reverse primer, and each round lasted roughly 9 cycles. TCRdb independently ran MiXCR on the multiplex PCR reads; one entry per CDR3 protein. Of about 310,000 distinct CDR3 sequences in the sample, approximately 60% were seen once. Sequences were obtained from peripheral blood. The receptors originated from a man aged 35 to 55 with primary liver carcinoma and hepatitis B virus infection.

This clonotype was seen only a few times. Just one base apart from a much larger clone, this may be a read error. CDR3 region: CTSSQDTGGPTGELFF. Written as DNA, the CDR3 is TGCACCAGCAGCCAAGATACTGGGGGCCCCACCGGGGAGCTGTTTTTT. The rearrangement links TRBV4-3 to TRBJ2-2, with a possible D match to TRBD1 (6 bases). This CDR3 is 16 amino acids long. CDR1 LGHNA and CDR2 YSLEER come from the germline V gene.

Note on this clonotype: An end of the junction differs from the germline gene, which may be a read error. The chain links TRBV15 to TRBJ1-1, with D possibly TRBD1 on 5 matching bases. The CDR3 has 14 amino acids. Germline V gene lookup returns CDR1 LNHNV and CDR2 YYDKDF (reference sequence). Written as DNA, the CDR3 is TGTGCCACCAGCAGAGATCATGCGGGGACTAAAGCTTTCTTC. This encodes CATSRDHAGTKAFF.

About this clonotype: Its ends do not fully match the called genes, so a read error is possible. The genes are TRBV28 and TRBJ1-2; D is possibly TRBD1 (5 bases). Germline assignment: CDR1 MDHEN and CDR2 SYDVKM. This CDR3 contains 13 residues. The CDR3 reads CASGLPQDYGYTF. The CDR3, as DNA: TGTGCCAGCGGTTTGCCACAGGACTATGGCTACACCTTC.

A note on this clonotype: Given a much more abundant clone one base away, this may be a read error. The rearrangement uses TRBV10-3 and TRBJ1-5, with 7 bases that match TRBD1. CDR1 is ENHRY, CDR2 SYGVKD, per germline. The CDR3 covers 15 residues. CDR3 bases: TGTGGCATCAGTGAGTCGGGACAGAATAATCAGCCCCAGCATTTT. As protein: CGISESGQNNQPQHF.

Details on this clonotype: Compared with germline, one end of the junction differs, possibly owing to a read error. This rearrangement joins TRBV11-1 to TRBJ2-7, with 7 nucleotides matching TRBD1. Germline V gene lookup returns CDR1 SGHAT and CDR2 FQDESV (reference sequence). This CDR3 comprises 13 residues. CDR3 residues: CTSSRQGQYEQYF. CDR3 bases: TGTACCAGCAGCCGACAGGGTCAGTACGAGCAGTACTTC.

This clonotype was seen ten or more times. The chain recombines TRBV6-6 with TRBJ2-6, with D uncertain. The V and J ends lost 7 bases and 0 bases respectively, with 4 bases between them. Per germline, CDR1 MNHNY and CDR2 SVGAGI (reference sequence). The CDR3 loop spans 13 amino acids. CDR3 coding DNA: TGTGCCAGCATCCTCTCTGGGGCCAACGTCCTGACTTTC. Protein product: CASILSGANVLTF.

With regard to this clonotype: Sequence at one end of the junction differs from germline and may be a read error. DNA for the CDR3: TGTGCCAGCACTTTCTCTAGCCAGAGCTCCTACAAGGAGCAGTTCTTC. It translates to CASTFSSQSSYKEQFF. The V call is TRBV11-2, the J call TRBJ2-1, with a possible D match to TRBD2 (5 bases). The length of the CDR3 is 16 residues. Per germline, CDR1 SGHAT and CDR2 FQNNGV.

About this clonotype itself: One end of the junction is discordant with germline, which a read error may explain. This chain links TRBV5-8 with TRBJ2-7, with TRBD2 matching over 8 bases. CDR1 and CDR2 from the germline V gene are SGHTS and YDEGEE. The CDR3 contains 14 residues. CDR3 amino acids: CVSNHYGGDYEQYF. The DNA of the CDR3 is TGTGTCAGCAACCACTACGGGGGGGACTACGAGCAGTACTTC.

The chain couples TRBV7-9 to TRBJ1-5, with D hard to call. This CDR3 is built from 14 residues. V was pared by 1 base and J by 4 bases, with 8 bases between. Germline V gene sequence: CDR1 SEHNR, CDR2 FQNEAQ (reference sequence). For the CDR3, the DNA is TGTGCCAGCAGCTTAGAGACCGGGAATCAGCCCCAGCATTTT. Residues: CASSLETGNQPQHF.

About this clonotype itself: This may arise from a read error, as a much more abundant clone is one base away. V usage is TRBV6-5 and J usage is TRBJ2-3; possible D gene TRBD2, 5 bases. The CDR3 consists of 14 residues. V was clipped by 4 bases and J by 4 bases, with 12 bases between them. Per the germline V gene, CDR1 is MNHEY and CDR2 is SVGAGI. In DNA, the CDR3 is TGTGCCAGCAGTTGCGGTGAGAGGGCAGATACGCAGTATTTT. It yields the protein CASSCGERADTQYF.

The chain carries TRBV7-9 and TRBJ1-2; D unclear. V was pared by 3 bases and J by 6 bases, with 11 bases between. The CDR3 loop spans 13 amino acids. Germline assignment: CDR1 SEHNR and CDR2 FQNEAQ (reference sequence). CDR3 in DNA: TGTGCCAGCAGCTTCCCAGGCCAGAATGGCTACACCTTC. Protein: CASSFPGQNGYTF.

A remark on this clonotype: This may arise from a read error, as a much more abundant clone is one base away. The V and J genes are TRBV6-2 or TRBV6-3 and TRBJ2-2, with D perhaps matching TRBD1 (6 bases). The germline V gene encodes CDR1 MNHEY and CDR2 SVGEGT. The CDR3 has 13 amino acids. CDR3 sequence reads: CASEGENTRELFF. CDR3 DNA sequence: TGTGCCAGCGAGGGGGAGAACACCCGGGAGCTGTTTTTT.

Points on this clonotype: The germline gene is not matched at one end of the junction; a read error may be the cause. The chain links TRBV6-5 to TRBJ1-6; 8 bases fit TRBD1. The length of the CDR3 is 21 residues. The germline V gene encodes CDR1 MNHEY and CDR2 SVGAGI. The CDR3 loop reads CASSYTRGGQGRSSYNPPLHF. The CDR3 DNA is TGTGCTAGCAGTTACACGCGTGGTGGACAGGGCCGGAGCTCCTATAATCCACCCCTCCACTTT.

This clonotype turned up a few times. The chain links TRBV6-4 to TRBJ2-7; D might be TRBD1 (5 bases). The V end lost 3 bases, the J end lost 1 base, and 10 bases lay between the germline ends. The germline V gene encodes CDR1 MRHNA and CDR2 SNTAGT. The length of the CDR3 is 14 residues. This chain's CDR3 is CASSENQGSYEQYF. CDR3 sequence (DNA): TGTGCCAGCAGTGAAAACCAGGGTTCCTACGAGCAGTACTTC.

Details on this clonotype: One junction end does not reproduce the germline sequence, and a read error may be involved. The chain employs TRBV6-2 or TRBV6-3 and TRBJ1-2; D may be TRBD1 (6 bases). The CDR3 is 15 amino acids. Looked up from germline, CDR1 is MNHEY and CDR2 is SVGEGT. The CDR3 nucleotides read TGCGCCAGCAGCCGTCCAGGGGAACGGAGCTATGGCTACACCTTC. This translates into CASSRPGERSYGYTF.

The table lists this clonotype with a few counts. The V and J genes are TRBV6-2 or TRBV6-3 and TRBJ1-1, with D perhaps TRBD1 (5 bases). The CDR3 covers 13 residues. V lost 5 bases to trimming and J lost 6 bases, with 13 bases between them. Germline values: CDR1 MNHEY, CDR2 SVGEGT. The DNA for the CDR3 is TGTGCCAGCAGTGAACTTGGGGGGGCTGAAGCTTTCTTT. Protein sequence: CASSELGGAEAFF.

This clonotype was observed a handful of times. The J gene is TRBJ2-7, the V gene TRBV7-9, with D perhaps being TRBD1 or TRBD2 (5 bases each). CDR3 length: 15 amino acids. The V gene's germline CDR1 is SEHNR and CDR2 FQNEAQ (reference sequence). The germline V and J ends were trimmed by 1 base and 6 bases, with 16 bases remaining between them. The CDR3 DNA reads as TGTGCCAGCAGCTTAGTGGGGACCCACGAGGGCGAGCAGTACTTC. It translates to CASSLVGTHEGEQYF.